This TCR beta chain was documented in a study of CD8+CD57+ T cells in acquired aplastic anemia. The study's findings and limits: Patients and controls were found to share about 31 CD8+ CDR3 sequences.

Genomic DNA constituted the template upon which TCR beta VDJ and CDR3 profiling was performed. One entry per CDR3 protein results from TCRdb running MiXCR on the reads. The table records more than 250,000 distinct CDR3 sequences, less than 85% of them present only once. It was patients with CD8+CD57+ cell expansion by flow cytometry who were chosen for sequencing. Patients had received no therapy at the time of blood sampling. Of note for this clonotype: Its antigen is not identified.

Sequencing was performed on sorted CD4+, CD8+, or CD8+CD57+ T cells (not recorded which) from PBMCs. The receptor was derived from a human donor with aplastic anemia.

DNA for the CDR3: TGTGCCAGCAGCTGGGATGAGGGAGGCGGCTACACCCCCCTCCACTTT. Translated, it gives CASSWDEGGGYTPLHF. The J gene is TRBJ1-6, the V gene TRBV9; unclear D gene. V was clipped by 4 bases and J by 13 bases, with 24 bases between them. The CDR3 totals 16 residues. Per germline, CDR1 SGDLS and CDR2 YYNGEE.